The T cell receptor (beta chain) described here comes from a study of tumor and adjacent non-tumor tissue in lung cancer. Study-level points and caveats: In normal lung, the top 100 clones were significantly more dominant than in tumor.

In regard to this clonotype: Antigen: not known. This may be a read error, as it is one base from a much larger clone.

In germline, CDR1 is MDHEN, CDR2 SYDVKM. Trimming pared 11 bases from V and 3 bases from J, leaving 20 bases between. CDR3 length equals 15 residues. TCRbeta libraries were built with three rounds of nested PCR, modified from ARM-PCR. Each CDR3 protein is one row after TCRdb ran MiXCR on the multiplex PCR reads. The repertoire holds 100,000 to 120,000 distinct CDR3 sequences, with around 82% as singletons. This sample's RNA came from whole unsorted tissue. The sequenced sample was lung tumor tissue. The TCR was taken from a man between 65 and 85 years old with non-small cell lung cancer. The rearrangement joins TRBV28 to TRBJ1-5; D is unresolved. The CDR3 is CAGGLGGRLNQPQHF. CDR3 bases: TGTGCCGGCGGCCTTGGTGGGAGACTCAATCAGCCCCAGCATTTT.